This record looks at one TCR beta chain sequence and its context. The target antigen is unknown. The method was immunoSEQ multiplex PCR; TCRdb's version includes in-frame clones alone and lacks a portion of them. The table has around 30,000 clones, around 80% seen once; the top ten hold more than 3%. This entry comes from a study of a mutant IDH1 vaccine in newly diagnosed glioma. Time point given: week 35, safety follow-up. Vaccinated patients received 300 ug of mutant IDH1 20-mer peptide per dose, with topical imiquimod. Patients underwent eight vaccinations, which took place in weeks 1, 3, 5, 7, 11, 15, 19 and 23. The ends lost 9 bases at V and 0 bases at J; junction bases unmatched: 3. CDR1 is MNHEY and CDR2 is SMNVEV in the germline V gene (reference sequence). The length of the CDR3 is 15 residues.

The sequence was collected from a man in his forties with glioma. Some clones in this sample may be carry-over from other donors' samples. This rearrangement joins TRBV27 to TRBJ2-1, with 12 bases that match TRBD2. Sequenced material: PBMCs, taken from a glioma patient whose treatment included an IDH1 peptide vaccine. The CDR3 DNA is TGTGCCAGTGGACTAGCGGGGAGCTCCTACAATGAGCAGTTCTTC. It is translated as CASGLAGSSYNEQFF.